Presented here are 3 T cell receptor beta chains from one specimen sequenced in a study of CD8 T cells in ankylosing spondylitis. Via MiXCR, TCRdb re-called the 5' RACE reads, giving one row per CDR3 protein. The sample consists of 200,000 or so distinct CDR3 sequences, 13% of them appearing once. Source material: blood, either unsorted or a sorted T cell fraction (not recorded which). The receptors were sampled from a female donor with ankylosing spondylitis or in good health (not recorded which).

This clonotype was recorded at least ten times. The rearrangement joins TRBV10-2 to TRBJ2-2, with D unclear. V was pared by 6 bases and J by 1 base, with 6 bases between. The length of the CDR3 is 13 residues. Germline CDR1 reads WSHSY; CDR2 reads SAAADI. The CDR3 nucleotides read TGCGCCAGCAGACTCGAGAACACCGGGGAGCTGTTTTTT. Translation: CASRLENTGELFF.

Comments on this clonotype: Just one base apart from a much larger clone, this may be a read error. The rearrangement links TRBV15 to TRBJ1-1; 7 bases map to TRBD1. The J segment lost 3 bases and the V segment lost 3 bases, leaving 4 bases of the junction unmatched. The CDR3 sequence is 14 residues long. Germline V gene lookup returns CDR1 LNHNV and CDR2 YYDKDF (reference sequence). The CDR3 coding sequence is TGTGCCACCAGCAGCGACAGGGATTACACTGAAGCTTTCTTT. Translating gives CATSSDRDYTEAFF.

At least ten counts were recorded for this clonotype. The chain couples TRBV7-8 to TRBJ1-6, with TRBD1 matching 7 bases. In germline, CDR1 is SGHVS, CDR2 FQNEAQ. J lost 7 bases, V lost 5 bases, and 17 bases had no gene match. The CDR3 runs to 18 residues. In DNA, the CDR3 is TGTGCCAGCAGCCATCGTGTATCACAGGGGATTTGGAATTCACCCCTCCACTTT. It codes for CASSHRVSQGIWNSPLHF.